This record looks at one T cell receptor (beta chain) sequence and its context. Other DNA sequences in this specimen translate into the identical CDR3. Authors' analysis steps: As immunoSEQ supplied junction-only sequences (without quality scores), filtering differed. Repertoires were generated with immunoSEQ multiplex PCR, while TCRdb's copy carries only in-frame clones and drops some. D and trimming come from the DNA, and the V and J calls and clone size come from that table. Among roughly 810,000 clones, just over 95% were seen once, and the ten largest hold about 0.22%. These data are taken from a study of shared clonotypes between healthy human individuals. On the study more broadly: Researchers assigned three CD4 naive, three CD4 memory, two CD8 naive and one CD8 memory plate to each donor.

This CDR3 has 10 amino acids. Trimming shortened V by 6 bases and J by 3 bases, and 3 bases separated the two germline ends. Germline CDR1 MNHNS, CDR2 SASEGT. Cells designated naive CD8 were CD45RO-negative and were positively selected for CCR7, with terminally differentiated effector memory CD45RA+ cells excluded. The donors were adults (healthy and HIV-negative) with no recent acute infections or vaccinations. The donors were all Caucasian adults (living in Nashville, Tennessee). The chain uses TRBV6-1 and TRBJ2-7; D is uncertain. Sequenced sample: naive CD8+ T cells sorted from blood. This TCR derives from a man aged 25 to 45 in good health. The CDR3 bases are TGTGCCAGCAGAGGCTACGAGCAGTACTTC. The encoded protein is CASRGYEQYF.